Reported below is one T cell receptor beta chain. The antigen remains unidentified. It was CD45RO-negative cells, positively selected for CCR7, that made up naive CD8 cells, with terminally differentiated effector memory CD45RA+ cells excluded. J was trimmed by 3 bases and V by 3 bases; bases with no gene match: 4. The germline V gene has CDR1 SGDLS and CDR2 YYNGEE. This CDR3 has 14 residues. In replicate PCRs of sorted subsets, approximately 210 ng DNA, about 30,000 T cell genomes, was used. Here immunoSEQ multiplex PCR was the method, and the copy in TCRdb shows in-frame clones only, minus some. In the table there are some 800,000 clones, around 92% of which are singletons. The data were obtained in a study of shared clonotypes between healthy human individuals. Whole-study results and caveats: Few donors limited the genetic and exposure-history diversity represented.

This clonotype was sampled from a man aged 30-40 years in good health. V usage is TRBV9 and J usage is TRBJ2-3, with 7 bases that match TRBD1. Sequencing used naive CD8+ T cells sorted from blood. The CDR3 reads CASSASGQTDTQYF. CDR3 bases: TGTGCCAGCAGCGCATCGGGACAGACAGATACGCAGTATTTT. The full variable domain, rest sourced from reference TRBV9 and TRBJ2-3, is DSGVTQTPKHLITATGQRVTLRCSPRSGDLSVYWYQQSLDQGLQFLIQYYNGEERAKGNILERFSAQQFPDLHSELNLSSLELGDSALYFCASSASGQTDTQYFGPGTRLTVL.